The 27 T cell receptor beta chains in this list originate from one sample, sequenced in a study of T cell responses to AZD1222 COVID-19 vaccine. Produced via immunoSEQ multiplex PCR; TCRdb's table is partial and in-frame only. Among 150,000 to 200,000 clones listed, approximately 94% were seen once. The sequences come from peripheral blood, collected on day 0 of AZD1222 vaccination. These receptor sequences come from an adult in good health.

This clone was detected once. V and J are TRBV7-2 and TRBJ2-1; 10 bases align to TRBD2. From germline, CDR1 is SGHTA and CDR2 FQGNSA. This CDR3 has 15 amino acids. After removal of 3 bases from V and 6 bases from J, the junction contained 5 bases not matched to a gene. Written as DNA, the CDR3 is TGTGCCAGCAGCTTCAGGACTAGCGGAAGCAATGAGCAGTTCTTC. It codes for CASSFRTSGSNEQFF.

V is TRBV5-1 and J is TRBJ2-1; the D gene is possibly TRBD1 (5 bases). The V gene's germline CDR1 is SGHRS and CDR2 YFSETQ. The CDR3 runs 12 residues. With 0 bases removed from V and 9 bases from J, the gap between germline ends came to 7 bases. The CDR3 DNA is TGCGCCAGCAGCTTGGTGGGGCCTGAGCAGTTCTTC. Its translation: CASSLVGPEQFF.

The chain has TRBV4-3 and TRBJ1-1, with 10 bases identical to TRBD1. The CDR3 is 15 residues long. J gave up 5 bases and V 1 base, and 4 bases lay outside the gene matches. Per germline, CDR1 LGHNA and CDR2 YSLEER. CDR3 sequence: CASSQGQGAGTEAFF. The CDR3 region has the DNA TGCGCCAGCAGCCAAGGACAGGGGGCCGGTACTGAAGCTTTCTTT.

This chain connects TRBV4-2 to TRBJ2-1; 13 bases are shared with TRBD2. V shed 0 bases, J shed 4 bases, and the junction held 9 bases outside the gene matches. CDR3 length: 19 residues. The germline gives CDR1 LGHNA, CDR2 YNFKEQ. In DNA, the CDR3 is TGTGCCAGCAGCCAAGAGGTGGCGACTAGCGGGAGGCTTTACAATGAGCAGTTCTTC. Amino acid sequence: CASSQEVATSGRLYNEQFF.

The CDR3 DNA reads as TGTGCCAGCAGCCAAGGGCAGAAAGAGACCCAGTACTTC. Its protein product is CASSQGQKETQYF. V is TRBV3-1 (or the pseudogene TRBV3-2) and J is TRBJ2-5; the D is unclear. Germline V lookup: CDR1 LGHDT, CDR2 YNNKEL (reference sequence). The CDR3 spans 13 residues. The V end was cut by 1 base, the J end by 3 bases, with 6 bases between.

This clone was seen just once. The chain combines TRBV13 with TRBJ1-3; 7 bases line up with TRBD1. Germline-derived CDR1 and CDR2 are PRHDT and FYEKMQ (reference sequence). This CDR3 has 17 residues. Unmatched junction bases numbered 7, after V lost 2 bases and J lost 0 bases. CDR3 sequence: CASSLWSTGSSGNTIYF. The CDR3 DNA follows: TGTGCCAGCAGCTTATGGTCGACAGGGAGCTCTGGAAACACCATATATTTT. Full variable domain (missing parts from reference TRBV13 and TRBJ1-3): AAGVIQSPRHLIKEKRETATLKCYPIPRHDTVYWYQQGPGQDPQFLISFYEKMQSDKGSIPDRFSAQQFSDYHSELNMSSLELGDSALYFCASSLWSTGSSGNTIYFGEGSWLTVV.

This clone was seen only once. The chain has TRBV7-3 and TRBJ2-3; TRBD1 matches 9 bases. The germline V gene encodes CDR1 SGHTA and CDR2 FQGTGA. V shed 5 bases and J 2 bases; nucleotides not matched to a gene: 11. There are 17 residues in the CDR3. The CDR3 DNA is TGTGCCAGCAGCCCAGTGGGAGGGACAGGGCTCACAGATACGCAGTATTTT. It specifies CASSPVGGTGLTDTQYF.

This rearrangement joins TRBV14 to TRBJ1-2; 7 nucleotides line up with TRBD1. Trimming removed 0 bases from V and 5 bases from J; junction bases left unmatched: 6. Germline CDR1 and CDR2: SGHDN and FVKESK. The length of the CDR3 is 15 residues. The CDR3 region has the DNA TGTGCCAGCAGCCAAGATTTAGGGGGCCGGTATGGCTACACCTTC. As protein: CASSQDLGGRYGYTF.

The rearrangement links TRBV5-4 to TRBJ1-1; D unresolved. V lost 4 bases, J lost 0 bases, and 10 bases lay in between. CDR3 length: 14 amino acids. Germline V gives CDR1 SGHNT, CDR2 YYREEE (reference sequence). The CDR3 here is CASSDTQMNTEAFF. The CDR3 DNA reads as TGTGCCAGCAGCGACACGCAGATGAACACTGAAGCTTTCTTT.

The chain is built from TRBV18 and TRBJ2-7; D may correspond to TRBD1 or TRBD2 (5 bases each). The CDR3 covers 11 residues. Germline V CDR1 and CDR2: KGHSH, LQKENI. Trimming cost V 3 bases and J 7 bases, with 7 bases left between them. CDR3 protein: CASSPGPEQYF. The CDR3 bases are TGTGCCAGCTCACCGGGACCTGAGCAGTACTTC. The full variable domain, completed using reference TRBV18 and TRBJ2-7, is NAGVMQNPRHLVRRRGQEARLRCSPMKGHSHVYWYRQLPEEGLKFMVYLQKENIIDESGMPKERFSAEFPKEGPSILRIQQVVRGDSAAYFCASSPGPEQYFGPGTRLTVT.

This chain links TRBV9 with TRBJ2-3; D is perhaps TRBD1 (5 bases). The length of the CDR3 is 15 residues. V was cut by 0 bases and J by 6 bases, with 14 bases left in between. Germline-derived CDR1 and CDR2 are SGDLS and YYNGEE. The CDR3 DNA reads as TGTGCCAGCAGCGTAGGTGGCAGGGCCATGGATACGCAGTATTTT. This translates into CASSVGGRAMDTQYF.

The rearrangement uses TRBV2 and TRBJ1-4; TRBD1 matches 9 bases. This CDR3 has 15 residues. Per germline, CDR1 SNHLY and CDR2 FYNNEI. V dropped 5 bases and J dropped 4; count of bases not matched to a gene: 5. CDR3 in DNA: TGTGCCAGCAGTACAGGGGGCGTCGGTAATGAAAAACTGTTTTTT. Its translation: CASSTGGVGNEKLFF.

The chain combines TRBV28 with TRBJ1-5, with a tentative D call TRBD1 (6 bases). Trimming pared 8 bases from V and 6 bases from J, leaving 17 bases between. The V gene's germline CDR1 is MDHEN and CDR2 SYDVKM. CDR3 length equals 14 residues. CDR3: CASYQGRGIQPQHF. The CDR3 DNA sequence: TGTGCCAGCTACCAGGGGCGCGGGATTCAGCCCCAGCATTTT.

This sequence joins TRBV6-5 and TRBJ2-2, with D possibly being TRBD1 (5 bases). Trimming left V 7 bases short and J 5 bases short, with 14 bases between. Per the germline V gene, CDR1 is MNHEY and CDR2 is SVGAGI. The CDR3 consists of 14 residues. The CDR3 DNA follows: TGTGCCAGCACCGACAGTCCTCTGACCGGGGAGCTGTTTTTT. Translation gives CASTDSPLTGELFF.

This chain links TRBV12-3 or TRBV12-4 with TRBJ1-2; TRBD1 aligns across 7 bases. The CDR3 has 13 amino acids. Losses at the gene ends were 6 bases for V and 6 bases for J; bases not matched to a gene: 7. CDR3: CASSLTGRDGYTF. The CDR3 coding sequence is TGTGCCAGCAGCCTGACAGGGAGAGATGGCTACACCTTC.

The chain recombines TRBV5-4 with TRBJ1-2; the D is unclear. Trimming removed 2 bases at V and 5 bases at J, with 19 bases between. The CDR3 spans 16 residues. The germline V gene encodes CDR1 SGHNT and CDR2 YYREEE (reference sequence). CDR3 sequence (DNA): TGTGCCAGCAGCTTATCTATTCACCAGTTGCAATATGGCTACACCTTC. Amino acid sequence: CASSLSIHQLQYGYTF.

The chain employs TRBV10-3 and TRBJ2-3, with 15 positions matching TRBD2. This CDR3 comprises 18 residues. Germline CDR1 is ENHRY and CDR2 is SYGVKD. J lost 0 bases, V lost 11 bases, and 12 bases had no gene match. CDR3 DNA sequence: TGTGCCTTCACAGGGACTAGCGGGAGGACCCAAAGCACAGATACGCAGTATTTT. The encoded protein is CAFTGTSGRTQSTDTQYF.

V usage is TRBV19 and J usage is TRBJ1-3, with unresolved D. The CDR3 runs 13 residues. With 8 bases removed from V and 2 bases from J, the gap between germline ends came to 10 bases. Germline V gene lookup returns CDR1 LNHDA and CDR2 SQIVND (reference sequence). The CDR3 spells CASRRETGNTIYF. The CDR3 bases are TGTGCCAGTCGGCGGGAGACTGGAAACACCATATATTTT.

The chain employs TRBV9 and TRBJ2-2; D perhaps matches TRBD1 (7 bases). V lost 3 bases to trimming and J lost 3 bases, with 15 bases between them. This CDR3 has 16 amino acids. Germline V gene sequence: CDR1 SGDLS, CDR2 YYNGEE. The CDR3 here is CASSGQGGKDTGELFF. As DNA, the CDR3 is TGTGCCAGCAGCGGACAGGGAGGTAAAGACACCGGGGAGCTGTTTTTT.

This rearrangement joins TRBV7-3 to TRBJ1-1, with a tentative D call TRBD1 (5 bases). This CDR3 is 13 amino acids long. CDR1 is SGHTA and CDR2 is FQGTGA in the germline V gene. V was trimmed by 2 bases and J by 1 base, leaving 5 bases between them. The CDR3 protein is CASSLGTNTEAFF. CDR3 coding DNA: TGTGCCAGCAGCTTAGGGACGAACACTGAAGCTTTCTTT.

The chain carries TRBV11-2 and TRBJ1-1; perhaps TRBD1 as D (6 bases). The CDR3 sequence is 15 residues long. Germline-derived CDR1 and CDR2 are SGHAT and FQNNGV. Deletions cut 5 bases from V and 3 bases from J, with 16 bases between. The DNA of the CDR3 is TGTGCCAGCAGCCCAGTCGGGCAGGGGCACACTGAAGCTTTCTTT. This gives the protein CASSPVGQGHTEAFF.

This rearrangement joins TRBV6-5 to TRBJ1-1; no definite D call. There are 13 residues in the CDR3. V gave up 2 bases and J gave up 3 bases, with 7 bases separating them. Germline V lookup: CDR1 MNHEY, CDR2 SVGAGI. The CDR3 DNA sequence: TGTGCCAGCAGTTACCTGATTCACACTGAAGCTTTCTTT. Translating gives CASSYLIHTEAFF.

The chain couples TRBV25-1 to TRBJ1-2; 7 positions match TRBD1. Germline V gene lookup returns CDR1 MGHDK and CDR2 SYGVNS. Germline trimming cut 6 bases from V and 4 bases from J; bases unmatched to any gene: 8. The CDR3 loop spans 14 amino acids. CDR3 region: CASSGTAVGYGYTF. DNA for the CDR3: TGTGCCAGCAGCGGGACAGCAGTCGGCTATGGCTACACCTTC.

For the CDR3, the DNA is TGTGCCAGCAGGATATTCAGGACAGGGAGAATCGAGCAGTACTTC. Its protein product is CASRIFRTGRIEQYF. The genes are TRBV6-5 and TRBJ2-7, with 8 bases fitting TRBD1. The CDR3 consists of 15 residues. The J segment lost 6 bases and the V segment lost 6 bases, leaving 13 bases of the junction unmatched. Germline values: CDR1 MNHEY, CDR2 SVGAGI.

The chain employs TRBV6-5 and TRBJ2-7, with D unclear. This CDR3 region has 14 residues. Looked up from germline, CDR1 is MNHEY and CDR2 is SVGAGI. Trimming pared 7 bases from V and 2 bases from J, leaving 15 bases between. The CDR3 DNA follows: TGTGCCAGCACCAGGACGGCTGGTACCTACGAGCAGTACTTC. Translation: CASTRTAGTYEQYF.

CDR3 in amino acids: CASSSGQTPETQYF. In DNA, the CDR3 is TGTGCCAGCAGCTCGGGACAGACCCCAGAGACCCAGTACTTC. This chain connects TRBV5-4 to TRBJ2-5, with 7 nucleotides matching TRBD1. The CDR3 consists of 14 residues. With 3 bases clipped from V and 4 bases from J, the junction kept 6 bases outside the gene matches. Germline V gives CDR1 SGHNT, CDR2 YYREEE (reference sequence).

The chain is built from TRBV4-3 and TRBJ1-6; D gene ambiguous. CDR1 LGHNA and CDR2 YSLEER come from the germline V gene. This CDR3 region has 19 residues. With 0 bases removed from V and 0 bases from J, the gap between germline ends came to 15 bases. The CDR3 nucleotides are TGCGCCAGCAGCCAAGATCCCCCAGCTTCGAGCTCCTATAATTCACCCCTCCACTTT. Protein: CASSQDPPASSSYNSPLHF.